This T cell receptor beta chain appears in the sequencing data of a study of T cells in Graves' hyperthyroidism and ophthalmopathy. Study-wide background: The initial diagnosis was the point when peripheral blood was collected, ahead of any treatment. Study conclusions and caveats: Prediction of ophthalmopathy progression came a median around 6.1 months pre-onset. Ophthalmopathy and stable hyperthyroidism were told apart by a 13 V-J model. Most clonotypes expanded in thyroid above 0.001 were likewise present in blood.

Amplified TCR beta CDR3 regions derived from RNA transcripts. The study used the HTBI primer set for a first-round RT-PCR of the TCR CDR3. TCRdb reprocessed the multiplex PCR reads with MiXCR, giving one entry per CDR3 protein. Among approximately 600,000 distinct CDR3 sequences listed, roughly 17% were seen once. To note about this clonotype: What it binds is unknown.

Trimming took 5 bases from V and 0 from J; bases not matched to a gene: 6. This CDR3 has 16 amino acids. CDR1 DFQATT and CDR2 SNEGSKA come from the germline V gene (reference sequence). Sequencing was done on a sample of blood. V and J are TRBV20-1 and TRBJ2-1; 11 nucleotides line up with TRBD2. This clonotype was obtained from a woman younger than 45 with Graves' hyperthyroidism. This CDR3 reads CSAYGTSGGSYNEQFF. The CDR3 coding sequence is TGCAGTGCTTATGGGACTAGCGGTGGCTCCTACAATGAGCAGTTCTTC.